This TCR beta chain was recovered during a study of T cells after posttransplantation cyclophosphamide. Findings and caveats of the study: Blood and skin or GI T cell repertoires showed limited TRB overlap. Later post-transplant blood repertoires were often dominated by donor CD8+ memory clones.

Generated by immunoSEQ multiplex PCR, the TCRdb table keeps only in-frame clones and is missing some. The sample yields around 28,000 clones, without any singletons. This clone showed up many times. The antigen is unknown. At one end, the junction sequence differs from germline, possibly due to a read error. This CDR3 spans 14 amino acids. CDR1 and CDR2 (germline): SGHVS, FQNEAQ. This related bone marrow graft donor gave peripheral blood on the day of marrow donation. The sample comprised PBMCs. This receptor was obtained from a woman aged 60 to 75 in good health, CMV-negative, and a related stem cell transplant donor. This rearrangement joins TRBV7-8 to TRBJ1-1; 8 bases are a match to TRBD1. The CDR3 nucleotides read TGTGCCAGCAGCATTCGACAGGGGAACGCTGAAGCTTTCTTT. Encoded protein: CASSIRQGNAEAFF.